This is a list of T cell receptor beta chains from one sample in a study of CD8 T cells in ankylosing spondylitis. In TCRdb, the 5' RACE reads were re-called with MiXCR into one record per CDR3 protein. Of 450,000 or so distinct CDR3 sequences listed, roughly a quarter are singletons. Sequencing was done on a sample of blood, either unsorted or a sorted T cell fraction (not recorded which). The receptor source for this set is a male donor with ankylosing spondylitis. The CDR3 runs from the conserved cysteine through the conserved F or W.

J: TRBJ1-2; V: TRBV3-1; CDR3: CASSHRTGHEGYTF
J: TRBJ2-3; V: TRBV3-1; CDR3: CASSQGTSGLTWDTQYF
J: TRBJ1-1; V: TRBV27; CDR3: CASTPGTAETEAFF
J: TRBJ2-5; V: TRBV2; CDR3: CASSEALLGSGSQETQYF
J: TRBJ2-3; V: TRBV6-5; CDR3: CASSYPGLAGTDTQYF
J: TRBJ2-2; V: TRBV3-1; CDR3: CASSQGHMNTGELFF
J: TRBJ2-7; V: TRBV7-2; CDR3: CASRSGQPTYEQYF
J: TRBJ2-3; V: TRBV12-3/TRBV12-4; CDR3: CASSLRQGGTDTQYF
J: TRBJ2-7; V: TRBV7-2; CDR3: CASSPRLAGVGEQYF
J: TRBJ2-3; V: TRBV7-8; CDR3: CASSLDRGPNTQYF
J: TRBJ1-5; V: TRBV10-3; CDR3: CAISAERGDQPQHF
J: TRBJ2-7; V: TRBV6-1; CDR3: CASSGGGGSVSYEQYF
J: TRBJ2-5; V: TRBV5-1; CDR3: CASSFGPQDGTQYF
J: TRBJ2-1; V: TRBV7-8; CDR3: CASSILASSYNEQFF
J: TRBJ1-1; V: TRBV20-1; CDR3: CSASRTLNTEAFF
J: TRBJ2-1; V: TRBV11-2; CDR3: CASSLVLGSAYNEQFF
J: TRBJ2-3; V: TRBV4-2; CDR3: CASSRGRLAGRGGKDTQYF
J: TRBJ2-3; V: TRBV7-9; CDR3: CASSLGSGAGTDTQYF
J: TRBJ1-2; V: TRBV7-9; CDR3: CSSSLAPRSSYGYTF
J: TRBJ2-1; V: TRBV7-2; CDR3: CASSFGWENEQFF
J: TRBJ1-1; V: TRBV5-1; CDR3: CASSPDRGVNTEAFF
J: TRBJ1-4; V: TRBV5-1; CDR3: CASSLGQVEEKLFF